A single sample gave rise to the 3 T cell receptor beta chains below, sequenced in a study of immune evolution from preneoplasia to lung adenocarcinoma. Sequencing was performed with immunoSEQ multiplex PCR; in TCRdb, only in-frame clones are kept and a portion is missing. This table holds about 7,000 clones, around 80% found once. Sequencing was carried out using FFPE adjacent normal lung tissue. The receptors stem from a person between 60 and 80 years old with lung adenocarcinoma.

Judged by abundance, this clone is medium-sized. The chain couples TRBV6-5 to TRBJ1-1; TRBD1 might be the D (5 bases). CDR1 is MNHEY and CDR2 is SVGAGI in the germline V gene. The CDR3 spans 15 residues. Trimming left V 0 bases short and J 0 bases short, with 8 bases between. The CDR3 protein is CASSYSFRVNTEAFF. CDR3 sequence (DNA): TGTGCCAGCAGTTACTCGTTCAGGGTGAACACTGAAGCTTTCTTT.

V and J are TRBV28 and TRBJ2-3, with 7 bases aligning to TRBD1. The CDR3 length is 13 residues. V shed 7 bases and J 4 bases; nucleotides not matched to a gene: 5. Germline-derived CDR1 and CDR2 are MDHEN and SYDVKM. The CDR3 protein is CASTEGASDTQYF. The CDR3 nucleotides read TGTGCCAGCACCGAGGGGGCTTCAGATACGCAGTATTTT.

This clone was seen a handful of times. The genes are TRBV7-6 and TRBJ2-4, with TRBD2 identical over 8 bases. The CDR3 has 16 residues. Germline V CDR1 and CDR2: SGHVS, FNYEAQ. V lost 1 base to trimming and J lost 9 bases; unmatched junction nucleotides: 11. CDR3 loop: CASSLGGVAGTTIQYF. The CDR3 region has the DNA TGTGCCAGCAGCTTAGGAGGGGTAGCGGGAACAACCATTCAGTACTTC.